A single sample is the source of the 30 T cell receptor beta chains below, sequenced in a study of T cells expressing NK-cell markers. Reanalyzing the 5' RACE reads, TCRdb keeps one entry per CDR3 protein, without DNA. This sample's table has roughly 430,000 distinct CDR3 sequences. The sequenced sample was blood T cells: a sorted CD56 or NKG2C T cell subset, CD4+ or CD8+ T cells, or bulk PBMC T cells (not recorded which). These receptors originate from a woman aged 18 to 75 in good health.

This chain joins TRBV7-9 and TRBJ1-1; absent DNA, TCRdb's TRBD1 call cannot be checked. Germline V gene sequence: CDR1 SEHNR, CDR2 FQNEAQ (reference sequence). The CDR3 loop spans 13 amino acids. CDR3 in amino acids: CASSLYRGTEAFF.

The gene calls are TRBV7-2 and TRBJ2-5. The V gene's germline CDR1 is SGHTA and CDR2 FQGNSA. The CDR3 is made up of 12 amino acids. The CDR3 loop reads CASSFWTETQYF.

The chain couples TRBV7-9 to TRBJ1-1; TCRdb proposes TRBD1, but this gene call is untestable without DNA. The germline V gene has CDR1 SEHNR and CDR2 FQNEAQ (reference sequence). The CDR3 consists of 13 residues. The CDR3 reads CATTQTGNTEAFF.

V and J are TRBV9 and TRBJ2-5; lacking DNA, the TRBD2 call made by TCRdb goes unchecked. The CDR3 totals 14 residues. Germline V lookup: CDR1 SGDLS, CDR2 YYNGEE. The CDR3 protein is CASSVLAGQETQYF.

The chain uses TRBV20-1 and TRBJ2-4. Germline-derived CDR1 and CDR2 are DFQATT and SNEGSKA (reference sequence). The CDR3 totals 14 residues. The CDR3: CSAEYVVAKNIQYF.

The genes are TRBV4-1 and TRBJ1-4. Germline V CDR1 and CDR2: MGHRA, YSYEKL. This CDR3 region has 15 residues. The CDR3 loop reads CASSLRQSTNEKLFF.

The genes are TRBV5-1 and TRBJ2-4; without DNA, the TCRdb call of TRBD1 cannot be checked. Germline lookup yields CDR1 SGHRS and CDR2 YFSETQ. The CDR3 runs 13 residues. The CDR3 region is CASSLGGGNIQYF. The full variable domain, in which reference TRBV5-1 and TRBJ2-4 provide the parts outside the CDR3, is KAGVTQTPRYLIKTRGQQVTLSCSPISGHRSVSWYQQTPGQGLQFLFEYFSETQRNKGNFPGRFSGRQFSNSRSEMNVSTLELGDSALYLCASSLGGGNIQYFGAGTRLSVL.

The chain is built from TRBV12-3 or TRBV12-4 and TRBJ2-7; TCRdb picks TRBD2, but there is no DNA to check that call. The CDR3 runs to 14 residues. The CDR3 sequence: CASSLGGYDYEQYF.

The rearrangement uses TRBV11-2 and TRBJ2-1. The germline V gene has CDR1 SGHAT and CDR2 FQNNGV. The CDR3 totals 12 residues. This CDR3 reads CASSLGRVEQFF. Variable domain in full (rest from reference TRBV11-2 and TRBJ2-1): EAGVAQSPRYKIIEKRQSVAFWCNPISGHATLYWYQQILGQGPKLLIQFQNNGVVDDSQLPKDRFSAERLKGVDSTLKIQPAKLEDSAVYLCASSLGRVEQFFGPGTRLTVL.

This rearrangement joins TRBV25-1 to TRBJ2-1. The CDR3 totals 13 residues. From germline, CDR1 is MGHDK and CDR2 SYGVNS. The CDR3 is CASSAIGYNEQFF.

The V call is TRBV15, the J call TRBJ2-6. This CDR3 spans 16 amino acids. In germline, CDR1 is LNHNV, CDR2 YYDKDF (reference sequence). The CDR3 loop reads CATSRDSQAGANVLTF.

This chain joins TRBV13 and TRBJ2-1. Looked up from germline, CDR1 is PRHDT and CDR2 is FYEKMQ (reference sequence). The CDR3 has 13 residues. CDR3 in amino acids: CASSVGTPNEQFF.

The CDR3 protein is CASSYKWAGDDTGELFF. This chain uses TRBV4-2 with TRBJ2-2; TCRdb returns TRBD2, unconfirmable since there is no DNA. CDR3 length: 17 amino acids. Germline V gene sequence: CDR1 LGHNA, CDR2 YNFKEQ.

The genes are TRBV11-2 and TRBJ2-1; no DNA is available, so the TRBD2 call from TCRdb remains unchecked. This CDR3 region has 18 residues. The germline V gene encodes CDR1 SGHAT and CDR2 FQNNGV. The CDR3 here is CASSLGLAGGPPWNEQFF. The entire variable domain, with the rest obtained from reference TRBV11-2 and TRBJ2-1, is as follows: EAGVAQSPRYKIIEKRQSVAFWCNPISGHATLYWYQQILGQGPKLLIQFQNNGVVDDSQLPKDRFSAERLKGVDSTLKIQPAKLEDSAVYLCASSLGLAGGPPWNEQFFGPGTRLTVL.

The rearrangement joins TRBV29-1 to TRBJ2-3. This CDR3 contains 15 residues. Germline-derived CDR1 and CDR2 are SQVTM and ANQGSEA. CDR3 sequence reads: CSVAEVGSSGDTQYF.

The genes are TRBV11-2 and TRBJ2-2. The CDR3 extends over 15 amino acids. Germline V gene lookup returns CDR1 SGHAT and CDR2 FQNNGV. CDR3 protein: CASSYNSGKTGELFF.

The chain recombines TRBV6-5 with TRBJ2-3. The CDR3 extends over 16 amino acids. Germline CDR1 MNHEY, CDR2 SVGAGI. This chain's CDR3 is CASSYGVRSSTDTQYF.

This chain connects TRBV5-6 to TRBJ2-7; the TCRdb call, TRBD1, lacks DNA for checking. Looked up from germline, CDR1 is SGHDT and CDR2 is YYEEEE. The CDR3 covers 12 residues. CDR3 region: CASSFRDYEQYF.

The rearrangement joins TRBV4-3 to TRBJ2-1; the D call of TRBD1 rests on TCRdb alone, since no DNA is present to check it. The CDR3 spans 16 residues. In germline, CDR1 is LGHNA, CDR2 YSLEER. This CDR3 is CASSRYLGQGADEQFF.

The rearrangement joins TRBV4-1 to TRBJ2-5; there is no DNA to check the TCRdb D call of TRBD2. The CDR3 extends over 18 amino acids. Germline V gene sequence: CDR1 MGHRA, CDR2 YSYEKL. The CDR3 loop is CASSQITSGGAGQETQYF.

The V and J genes are TRBV29-1 and TRBJ2-7; absent DNA, TCRdb's TRBD1 call cannot be checked. The CDR3 sequence is 16 residues long. Germline V lookup: CDR1 SQVTM, CDR2 ANQGSEA. The CDR3 loop reads CSVERGGEQDSYEQYF.

V and J are TRBV20-1 and TRBJ2-7. Germline V lookup: CDR1 DFQATT, CDR2 SNEGSKA (reference sequence). The CDR3 covers 13 residues. CDR3: CSASGGTTFEQYF.

This CDR3 is CASSIGDRDKKTQYF. The chain employs TRBV5-1 and TRBJ2-5; TCRdb's D gene call, TRBD1, goes unchecked for lack of DNA. Germline CDR1 and CDR2: SGHRS and YFSETQ. The CDR3 runs 15 residues.

The J gene is TRBJ2-1, the V gene TRBV24-1; absent DNA, TCRdb's TRBD1 call cannot be checked. Germline values: CDR1 KGHDR, CDR2 SFDVKD. CDR3 size: 13 residues. Here the CDR3 reads CATTLRDSNEQFF.

V and J are TRBV18 and TRBJ2-1. The CDR3 spans 12 residues. Germline CDR1 is KGHSH and CDR2 is LQKENI. The CDR3 is CASSPPAGVQFF.

This chain uses TRBV7-3 with TRBJ1-2. Per the germline V gene, CDR1 is SGHTA and CDR2 is FQGTGA. CDR3 length: 15 amino acids. The CDR3 region is CASSLTSGTNYGYTF.

V and J are TRBV6-2 or TRBV6-3 and TRBJ2-4; there is no DNA to check the TCRdb D call of TRBD1. CDR3 size: 14 residues. CDR1 is MNHEY, CDR2 SVGEGT, per germline. CDR3 residues: CASNQDIAKNIQYF.

V gene TRBV20-1 combines with J gene TRBJ2-4. From germline, CDR1 is DFQATT and CDR2 SNEGSKA (reference sequence). The CDR3 extends over 12 amino acids. The CDR3 spells CSASGSQNIQYF.

The V gene is TRBV29-1, the J gene TRBJ2-2; TCRdb lists TRBD1, though no DNA is available to test this call. In germline, CDR1 is SQVTM, CDR2 ANQGSEA. CDR3 length equals 13 residues. CDR3 sequence: CSGGHSNTGELFF.

This sequence joins TRBV6-1 and TRBJ1-2; TCRdb names TRBD1, which stays unverified in the absence of DNA. The germline V gene encodes CDR1 MNHNS and CDR2 SASEGT. CDR3 length: 15 residues. CDR3 residues: CASSLGTDTNYGYTF.